These 9 T cell receptor beta chains were all obtained from the same sample, sequenced in a study of shared clonotypes between healthy human individuals. TCRdb's table, derived via immunoSEQ multiplex PCR, lists solely in-frame clones and lacks some. Of 2 million to 3 million clones listed, roughly 93% are singletons. The specimen sequenced was naive CD4+ T cells from PBMCs. Regarding subset: CD45RA+ positively selected. These receptors all come from a man between 18 and 29 years old in good health. Some clones in this sample may be carry-over from other donors' samples.

The chain has TRBV28 and TRBJ2-6; possible D gene TRBD1, 5 bases. This CDR3 contains 15 residues. V shed 7 bases and J shed 4 bases, with 14 bases lying between them. Germline assignment: CDR1 MDHEN and CDR2 SYDVKM. CDR3 nucleotides: TGTGCCAGCACCCCCCAGGGATTAGGGGCCAACGTCCTGACTTTC. Its translation is CASTPQGLGANVLTF. Full variable domain (rest looked up from reference TRBV28 and TRBJ2-6): DVKVTQSSRYLVKRTGEKVFLECVQDMDHENMFWYRQDPGLGLRLIYFSYDVKMKEKGDIPEGYSVSREKKERFSLILESASTNQTSMYLCASTPQGLGANVLTFGAGSRLTVL.

This chain links TRBV7-3 with TRBJ2-3, with TRBD1 matching 8 bases. CDR1 and CDR2 (germline): SGHTA, FQGTGA. V was pared by 4 bases and J by 3 bases, with 0 bases of the junction left unmatched. The CDR3 length is 13 residues. This CDR3 reads CASSYRGTDTQYF. As DNA, the CDR3 is TGTGCCAGCAGCTACAGGGGGACAGATACGCAGTATTTT.

The V and J genes are TRBV5-1 and TRBJ1-2; tentative D call: TRBD1 (5 bases). In germline, CDR1 is SGHRS, CDR2 YFSETQ. The CDR3 extends over 16 amino acids. V was shortened by 3 bases and J by 1 base, with 16 bases between the two germline ends. The CDR3 loop reads CASSSGTSGSNYGYTF. CDR3 in DNA: TGCGCCAGCAGCTCCGGGACTAGCGGGAGTAACTATGGCTACACCTTC.

The V call is TRBV7-2, the J call TRBJ2-7; 8 positions agree with TRBD1. V trimming: 2 bases; J trimming: 1 base; junction bases outside the gene matches: 4. The CDR3 spans 15 residues. Germline CDR1 reads SGHTA; CDR2 reads FQGNSA. CDR3 DNA sequence: TGTGCCAGCAGCTTACAGGGGGCAAGGTCCTACGAGCAGTACTTC. Residues: CASSLQGARSYEQYF.

Here the CDR3 reads CASSFQENYGYTF. The CDR3 DNA reads as TGTGCCAGCAGCTTTCAGGAGAACTATGGCTACACCTTC. V gene TRBV5-6 combines with J gene TRBJ1-2, with D uncertain. The V end was cut by 2 bases, the J end by 2 bases, with 7 bases between. Germline V gene data show CDR1 as SGHDT and CDR2 as YYEEEE. The CDR3 consists of 13 residues.

The rearrangement joins TRBV6-1 to TRBJ2-3; 7 nucleotides align to TRBD2. The J segment lost 3 bases and the V segment lost 0 bases, leaving 9 bases of the junction unmatched. The V gene's germline CDR1 is MNHNS and CDR2 SASEGT. This CDR3 spans 17 amino acids. DNA for the CDR3: TGTGCCAGCAGTGAAGCGCCGGCGGGAGCTGCAACAGATACGCAGTATTTT. It is translated as CASSEAPAGAATDTQYF.

V and J are TRBV4-3 and TRBJ2-3; maybe TRBD1 (5 bases). The CDR3 is 15 amino acids. The germline V gene has CDR1 LGHNA and CDR2 YSLEER. V dropped 3 bases and J dropped 1 base, with 11 bases sitting between them. CDR3 DNA sequence: TGCGCCAGCAGCCATGCCAGGGCGGGCACAGATACGCAGTATTTT. It specifies CASSHARAGTDTQYF.

V is TRBV28 and J is TRBJ1-5, with D possibly matching TRBD1 (5 bases). The CDR3 contains 14 residues. CDR1 is MDHEN and CDR2 is SYDVKM in the germline V gene. Trimming stripped 6 bases from V and 3 bases from J, with 12 bases between. CDR3 sequence (DNA): TGTGCCAGCAGCTCGGGGACTTACAATCAGCCCCAGCATTTT. Residues: CASSSGTYNQPQHF.

The chain joins TRBV28 to TRBJ2-7; D possibly corresponds to TRBD1 (5 bases). Germline V gives CDR1 MDHEN, CDR2 SYDVKM. V dropped 4 bases and J dropped 7 bases, with 20 bases sitting between them. CDR3 length: 15 amino acids. The CDR3 nucleotides are TGTGCCAGCAGTTCTTTAGGGGCCCCACGACGGGAGCAGTACTTC. This sequence encodes CASSSLGAPRREQYF. Full variable domain (missing parts from reference TRBV28 and TRBJ2-7): DVKVTQSSRYLVKRTGEKVFLECVQDMDHENMFWYRQDPGLGLRLIYFSYDVKMKEKGDIPEGYSVSREKKERFSLILESASTNQTSMYLCASSSLGAPRREQYFGPGTRLTVT.